These T cell receptor beta chains were read from a single sample in a study of cytotoxic CD8 clonotypes in ibrutinib-treated CLL. Clones were read by immunoSEQ multiplex PCR, and TCRdb kept only the in-frame ones, dropping some. Of fewer than 400,000 clones detected, roughly 70% appear once; the ten largest clones hold around 6.6%. The material was PBMCs, obtained after 36 months of ibrutinib treatment. All receptors derive from a human donor with chronic lymphocytic leukemia. The CDR3 runs from the conserved cysteine through the conserved F or W. A D gene is named only where the DNA matches it firmly. Size is stated for part of the rows, as once, few or many counts, or as a class when the clone is expanded.

clone size: .; J gene: TRBJ2-1; V gene: TRBV25-1; D gene: TRBD2; CDR3 DNA: TGTGCCAGCAGCCCGTTTGGGAGGGAGTTTTACAATGAGCAGTTCTTC; CDR3 protein: CASSPFGREFYNEQFF
clone size: .; J gene: TRBJ2-7; V gene: TRBV29-1; D gene: .; CDR3 DNA: TGCAGCGTTTCGGAGTCCTACGAGCAGTACTTC; CDR3 protein: CSVSESYEQYF
clone size: .; J gene: TRBJ1-6; V gene: TRBV7-6; D gene: .; CDR3 DNA: TGTGCCAGCAGCTCGCAGAGGAATTCACCCCTCCACTTT; CDR3 protein: CASSSQRNSPLHF
clone size: .; J gene: TRBJ2-1; V gene: TRBV7-9; D gene: .; CDR3 DNA: TGTGCCAGCAGCCCCAAAGTGAGGGTTGCCGACGAGCAGTTCTTC; CDR3 protein: CASSPKVRVADEQFF
clone size: .; J gene: TRBJ2-2; V gene: TRBV4-1; D gene: .; CDR3 DNA: TGCGCCAGCAGCCAAGAGACTAGGGTGCCTTATCCATCGAACACCGGGGAGCTGTTTTTT; CDR3 protein: CASSQETRVPYPSNTGELFF
clone size: once; J gene: TRBJ2-1; V gene: TRBV29-1; D gene: .; CDR3 DNA: TGCAGCGTGGTTCGACTAGGATCCTACAATGAGCAGTTCTTC; CDR3 protein: CSVVRLGSYNEQFF
clone size: .; J gene: TRBJ2-3; V gene: TRBV5-1; D gene: TRBD1; CDR3 DNA: TGCGCCAGCAGCCGAGGGGACAGTAGCACAGATACGCAGTATTTT; CDR3 protein: CASSRGDSSTDTQYF
clone size: few; J gene: TRBJ2-3; V gene: TRBV6-6; D gene: .; CDR3 DNA: TGTGCCAGCAGTTCGAATACCGCAGGTACGCAGTATTTT; CDR3 protein: CASSSNTAGTQYF
clone size: .; J gene: TRBJ2-7; V gene: TRBV6-6; D gene: TRBD2; CDR3 DNA: TGTGCCAGCCGGCTAGCGGGATTCTACGAGCAGTACTTC; CDR3 protein: CASRLAGFYEQYF
clone size: .; J gene: TRBJ1-2; V gene: TRBV7-9; D gene: .; CDR3 DNA: TGTGCCAGCAGCCCCACTGGATGGTATGGCTACACCTTC; CDR3 protein: CASSPTGWYGYTF
clone size: .; J gene: TRBJ2-3; V gene: TRBV25-1; D gene: .; CDR3 DNA: TGTGCCAGCAGTTATGCGCTGGGACCACTAGATACGCAGTATTTT; CDR3 protein: CASSYALGPLDTQYF
clone size: .; J gene: TRBJ2-7; V gene: TRBV20-1; D gene: .; CDR3 DNA: TGCAGTACTAGTTTTCCGTACGAGCAGTACTTC; CDR3 protein: CSTSFPYEQYF
clone size: .; J gene: TRBJ2-7; V gene: TRBV19; D gene: .; CDR3 DNA: TGTGCCAGTAGTCTCCGGTTCCCCTGGGAGCAGTACTTC; CDR3 protein: CASSLRFPWEQYF
clone size: few; J gene: TRBJ2-1; V gene: TRBV10-1; D gene: .; CDR3 DNA: TGCGCCAGCAGTCGGGGGGCATACAATGAGCAGTTCTTC; CDR3 protein: CASSRGAYNEQFF
clone size: once; J gene: TRBJ1-2; V gene: TRBV4-1; D gene: .; CDR3 DNA: TGCGCCAGCAGCCAAGGTTCACTTGGCTACACCTTC; CDR3 protein: CASSQGSLGYTF
clone size: .; J gene: TRBJ2-2; V gene: TRBV5-6; D gene: .; CDR3 DNA: TGTGCCAGCAGCTTGCTTGGACAACAGAACACCGGGGAGCTGTTTTTT; CDR3 protein: CASSLLGQQNTGELFF
clone size: .; J gene: TRBJ2-1; V gene: TRBV15; D gene: .; CDR3 DNA: TGTGCCACCAGCAGAGGCCACCGGAGCTCCTACAATGAGCAGTTCTTC; CDR3 protein: CATSRGHRSSYNEQFF
clone size: .; J gene: TRBJ1-5; V gene: TRBV7-8; D gene: TRBD1; CDR3 DNA: TGTGCCAGCAGCTGGGGGACAGGGTCGGGCAATCAGCCCCAGCATTTT; CDR3 protein: CASSWGTGSGNQPQHF
clone size: once; J gene: TRBJ2-3; V gene: TRBV28; D gene: .; CDR3 DNA: TGTGCCAGCAGTTTATTCGGTAGGGCGAACACAGATACGCAGTATTTT; CDR3 protein: CASSLFGRANTDTQYF
clone size: .; J gene: TRBJ2-3; V gene: TRBV6-5; D gene: .; CDR3 DNA: TGTGCCAGCAGGGCCTCCGCGGGAATGCAGTATTTT; CDR3 protein: CASRASAGMQYF
clone size: once; J gene: TRBJ2-7; V gene: TRBV6-6; D gene: TRBD1; CDR3 DNA: TGTGCCAGCAGTTATGGGGACAGGGGCTACGAGCAGTACTTC; CDR3 protein: CASSYGDRGYEQYF
clone size: .; J gene: TRBJ2-1; V gene: TRBV11-3; D gene: .; CDR3 DNA: TGTGCCAGCAGCTTAGGTCTATCGGGATTCCACAATGAGCAGTTCTTC; CDR3 protein: CASSLGLSGFHNEQFF